Below, 30 T cell receptor beta chains from the same sample are listed, as sequenced in a study of monozygotic twins with inflammatory bowel disease. From its re-call of the 5' RACE reads, TCRdb lists each CDR3 protein once, without DNA. The sample data list a few hundred thousand distinct CDR3 sequences. Material: blood. The receptor set was obtained from a human donor with ulcerative colitis or Crohn's disease, or a healthy co-twin of an affected twin (not recorded which).

This chain links TRBV20-1 with TRBJ1-6. CDR1 and CDR2 (germline): DFQATT, SNEGSKA (reference sequence). This CDR3 region has 14 residues. CDR3 in amino acids: CSARVVSVNSPLHF.

The V gene is TRBV12-3 or TRBV12-4, the J gene TRBJ1-1; TCRdb outputs TRBD1, but without DNA this stays unchecked. The CDR3 covers 13 residues. The CDR3 loop reads CASSGQGSTEAFF.

The genes are TRBV6-1 and TRBJ1-6; TCRdb indicates TRBD1, and absent DNA this call remains unverified. The CDR3 loop spans 15 amino acids. CDR1 and CDR2 from the germline V gene are MNHNS and SASEGT. CDR3 sequence reads: CASSTTGRDNSPLHF.

The chain joins TRBV7-9 to TRBJ2-5; TCRdb calls TRBD1, which cannot be checked without DNA. CDR3 length: 16 amino acids. Germline lookup yields CDR1 SEHNR and CDR2 FQNEAQ (reference sequence). The CDR3 here is CASSLVPSYGAGTQYF. The variable domain in full, completed from reference TRBV7-9 and TRBJ2-5, reads DTGVSQNPRHKITKRGQNVTFRCDPISEHNRLYWYRQTLGQGPEFLTYFQNEAQLEKSRLLSDRFSAERPKGSFSTLEIQRTEQGDSAMYLCASSLVPSYGAGTQYFGPGTRLLVL.

This rearrangement joins TRBV10-2 to TRBJ1-4; there is no DNA to check the TCRdb D call of TRBD1. Germline assignment: CDR1 WSHSY and CDR2 SAAADI. The CDR3 runs 13 residues. The CDR3 protein is CASRGQGDEKLYF.

The chain couples TRBV5-1 to TRBJ1-2. The CDR3 has 12 amino acids. Looked up from germline, CDR1 is SGHRS and CDR2 is YFSETQ. CDR3 loop: CASSLAFDGYTF.

The gene calls are TRBV2 and TRBJ2-7. CDR1 and CDR2 (germline): SNHLY, FYNNEI. The CDR3 runs 11 residues. The chain's CDR3 is CASSEYMAQYF.

The rearrangement joins TRBV28 to TRBJ2-5; TCRdb's assignment of TRBD2 cannot be checked, as there is no DNA. Germline CDR1 is MDHEN and CDR2 is SYDVKM. This CDR3 has 16 residues. The chain's CDR3 is CASSESSGGPQETQYF.

CDR3 amino acids: CATSRGSADYEGSIYF. The gene calls are TRBV15 and TRBJ1-3. The CDR3 extends over 16 amino acids. The germline CDR1 and CDR2 sequences are LNHNV and YYDKDF (reference sequence).

The CDR3 region is CASSIRDRIFGELFF. The rearrangement joins TRBV11-1 to TRBJ2-2; as DNA is missing, the TRBD1 call by TCRdb cannot be tested. The CDR3 sequence is 15 residues long. Germline V CDR1 and CDR2: SGHAT, FQDESV (reference sequence).

The chain combines TRBV6-5 with TRBJ1-6; as DNA is missing, the TRBD1 call by TCRdb cannot be tested. Germline V gives CDR1 MNHEY, CDR2 SVGAGI. This CDR3 has 18 amino acids. CDR3 sequence: CASRRDRVGGFYNSPLHF.

The chain has TRBV27 and TRBJ1-2; TCRdb's D gene call, TRBD1, goes unchecked for lack of DNA. Germline V gives CDR1 MNHEY, CDR2 SMNVEV (reference sequence). This CDR3 has 14 amino acids. The chain's CDR3 is CASSQGQGAVGYTF.

The chain recombines TRBV5-1 with TRBJ2-3; absent DNA, TCRdb's TRBD1 call cannot be checked. Germline V gives CDR1 SGHRS, CDR2 YFSETQ. CDR3 length equals 16 residues. CDR3 region: CASSVVRGQKTYTQYF.

The chain combines TRBV7-2 with TRBJ2-3; TCRdb picks TRBD2, but there is no DNA to check that call. The V gene's germline CDR1 is SGHTA and CDR2 FQGNSA. The CDR3 covers 17 residues. The CDR3 reads CASSLRNSGGVGDTQYF.

This chain connects TRBV28 to TRBJ1-1; the D call of TRBD1 rests on TCRdb alone, since no DNA is present to check it. From germline, CDR1 is MDHEN and CDR2 SYDVKM. The CDR3 runs 14 residues. This CDR3 is CASSFLAPGSEAFF.

The chain links TRBV25-1 to TRBJ2-2; TCRdb lists TRBD2, though no DNA is available to test this call. Germline V gene data show CDR1 as MGHDK and CDR2 as SYGVNS. CDR3 size: 23 residues. The CDR3 loop reads CASSTNLDLRLAGGPMNTGELFF.

CDR3 loop: CASSSLTAGQGDTQYF. The chain carries TRBV5-1 and TRBJ2-3; TCRdb reports TRBD1, a call that lacks DNA to check it against. CDR1 SGHRS and CDR2 YFSETQ come from the germline V gene. CDR3 length: 16 residues.

The chain uses TRBV6-2 or TRBV6-3 and TRBJ2-7; without DNA, the TCRdb call of TRBD1 cannot be checked. CDR3 size: 14 residues. Germline V gene data show CDR1 as MNHEY and CDR2 as SVGEGT. CDR3 residues: CASTTSTGTHEQYF.

This rearrangement joins TRBV3-1 to TRBJ1-2; TCRdb outputs TRBD1, but without DNA this stays unchecked. Germline loops: CDR1 LGHDT, CDR2 YNNKEL (reference sequence). CDR3 length: 15 amino acids. CDR3 region: CASSQVGQTNYGYTF.

The V call is TRBV20-1, the J call TRBJ2-7; TCRdb designates TRBD2, a call that cannot be tested without DNA. From germline, CDR1 is DFQATT and CDR2 SNEGSKA (reference sequence). This CDR3 comprises 15 residues. The CDR3 protein is CSARDSGTSTYEQYF.

The J gene is TRBJ2-5, the V gene TRBV4-2; TCRdb outputs TRBD2, but without DNA this stays unchecked. CDR1 LGHNA and CDR2 YNFKEQ come from the germline V gene. The CDR3 spans 19 residues. The CDR3 here is CASSQDPPGLADARETQYF.

The chain carries TRBV7-9 and TRBJ1-6. The CDR3 is 16 residues long. Germline assignment: CDR1 SEHNR and CDR2 FQNEAQ (reference sequence). CDR3 sequence reads: CASSFSTSSYNSPLHF.

The chain links TRBV6-1 to TRBJ2-7; TCRdb gives TRBD1 as the D gene, but with no DNA this cannot be confirmed. Germline CDR1 reads MNHNS; CDR2 reads SASEGT. The CDR3 runs to 16 residues. The CDR3 loop reads CATQGDFYWESYEQYF.

The rearrangement joins TRBV6-2 or TRBV6-3 to TRBJ2-1; TCRdb's D call, TRBD1, is unchecked because there is no DNA. CDR3 length: 17 amino acids. Per germline, CDR1 MNHEY and CDR2 SVGEGT. CDR3: CASSYLQGGNIQAEQFF.

The chain employs TRBV12-3 or TRBV12-4 and TRBJ2-7; TCRdb's assignment of TRBD2 cannot be checked, as there is no DNA. CDR3 length equals 16 residues. CDR3 residues: CASSLTTGTQSYEQYF.

The chain combines TRBV4-2 with TRBJ2-1. Germline V lookup: CDR1 LGHNA, CDR2 YNFKEQ. The CDR3 consists of 15 residues. The CDR3 loop reads CASSQESVITNEQFF.

V and J are TRBV9 and TRBJ2-5; no DNA is available, so the TRBD2 call from TCRdb remains unchecked. CDR1 is SGDLS and CDR2 is YYNGEE in the germline V gene. CDR3 length equals 15 residues. Here the CDR3 reads CDSSVSGLTGETQYF.

The V and J genes are TRBV20-1 and TRBJ1-1; TCRdb names TRBD1, which stays unverified in the absence of DNA. The germline V gene has CDR1 DFQATT and CDR2 SNEGSKA (reference sequence). The length of the CDR3 is 14 residues. The CDR3: CSARRDRVNTEAFF.

The J gene is TRBJ1-1, the V gene TRBV29-1; TCRdb names TRBD1, which stays unverified in the absence of DNA. CDR1 and CDR2 (germline): SQVTM, ANQGSEA. CDR3 length: 14 amino acids. This chain's CDR3 is CSVDPGGRNTEAFF. The whole variable domain, remainder taken from reference TRBV29-1 and TRBJ1-1, is SAVISQKPSRDICQRGTSLTIQCQVDSQVTMMFWYRQQPGQSLTLIATANQGSEATYESGFVIDKFPISRPNLTFSTLTVSNMSPEDSSIYLCSVDPGGRNTEAFFGQGTRLTVV.

This chain joins TRBV12-3 or TRBV12-4 and TRBJ1-1. The CDR3 extends over 15 amino acids. The CDR3 sequence is CASSQTIKMNTEAFF.